The 2 T cell receptor beta chains reported below all come from one sample, sequenced in a study of Ad26.COV2.S vaccination and SARS-CoV-2 variants. The data were produced by immunoSEQ multiplex PCR, yet TCRdb's version contains in-frame clones alone and is incomplete. This table has fewer than 400,000 clones, approximately 86% appearing once. Treatment described: around 19 received Ad26.COV2.S at low or high dose, single or two shots; about 5 received placebo; per-sample allocation not given. The study sampled participants on day 63 after the first vaccine or placebo injection. Sequencing was performed on peripheral blood, taken in a trial of Ad26.COV2.S vaccine versus placebo. The receptor source for this set is a person between 18 and 65 years old who received the Ad26.COV2.S COVID-19 vaccine or a placebo.

The rearrangement joins TRBV6-1 to TRBJ1-2, with D uncertain. Looked up from germline, CDR1 is MNHNS and CDR2 is SASEGT. Trimming left V 2 bases short and J 8 bases short, with 15 bases between. The CDR3 is 14 residues long. The CDR3 reads CASSEWAERSGYTF. The CDR3 coding sequence is TGTGCCAGCAGTGAATGGGCGGAGAGGAGCGGCTACACCTTC.

The chain joins TRBV7-9 to TRBJ1-6, with 7 bases that match TRBD1. The J segment lost 7 bases and the V segment lost 3 bases, leaving 9 bases of the junction unmatched. Germline-derived CDR1 and CDR2 are SEHNR and FQNEAQ (reference sequence). The CDR3 runs to 16 residues. The CDR3 region has the DNA TGTGCCAGCAGCTTGGGATCTGGGACAGCGAATTCACCCCTCCACTTT. This codes for CASSLGSGTANSPLHF. Full variable domain (remainder filled in from reference TRBV7-9 and TRBJ1-6): DTGVSQNPRHKITKRGQNVTFRCDPISEHNRLYWYRQTLGQGPEFLTYFQNEAQLEKSRLLSDRFSAERPKGSFSTLEIQRTEQGDSAMYLCASSLGSGTANSPLHFGNGTRLTVT.